What follows are 11 T cell receptor beta chains derived from one specimen sequenced in a study of OX40 agonist ivuxolimab in advanced cancers. Some clones are missing from TCRdb's copy, which holds only in-frame ones; the method was immunoSEQ multiplex PCR. This sample yields 62,000 or so clones, of which about 90% are seen a single time; roughly 5.5% belongs to the top ten. The sample in question was CD4+ or CD8+ T cells sorted from blood, obtained in a trial of the OX40 agonist ivuxolimab. All receptors come from an adult with an advanced solid tumor such as melanoma, head and neck, liver or kidney cancer.

This chain links TRBV11-3 with TRBJ1-1; D is possibly TRBD1 (6 bases). CDR1 and CDR2 (germline): SGHNT, YENEEA. V was pared by 1 base and J by 0 bases, with 9 bases between. This CDR3 is 15 amino acids long. The CDR3 protein is CASSLGGHLNTEAFF. The CDR3 bases are TGTGCCAGCAGCTTAGGGGGACATTTGAACACTGAAGCTTTCTTT.

The rearrangement links TRBV6-5 to TRBJ1-2; 11 nucleotides align to TRBD1. The V gene's germline CDR1 is MNHEY and CDR2 SVGAGI. This CDR3 has 16 amino acids. J gave up 4 bases and V 3 bases, and 7 bases lay outside the gene matches. For the CDR3, the DNA is TGTGCCAGCAGTTATCTAAGGACAGGGGGCAGCTATGGCTACACCTTC. It is translated as CASSYLRTGGSYGYTF.

This chain joins TRBV10-1 and TRBJ2-1; 12 bases are shared with TRBD1. The germline CDR1 and CDR2 sequences are WNHNN and SYGVQD (reference sequence). Unmatched junction bases numbered 5, after V lost 4 bases and J lost 7 bases. The CDR3 totals 15 residues. In DNA, the CDR3 is TGCGCCAGCAGTGCGGGGGACAGGGGGCCGAATGAGCAGTTCTTC. This gives the protein CASSAGDRGPNEQFF.

This clone was seen once. The J gene is TRBJ2-3, the V gene TRBV10-3; D unclear. Trimming left V 5 bases short and J 2 bases short, with 8 bases between. The CDR3 length is 13 residues. Germline CDR1 ENHRY, CDR2 SYGVKD. CDR3 sequence: CAISLSDTDTQYF. In DNA form, the CDR3 reads TGTGCCATCAGTTTGAGCGACACAGATACGCAGTATTTT.

The chain is built from TRBV5-4 and TRBJ2-1; 15 bases are a match to TRBD2. Germline V lookup: CDR1 SGHNT, CDR2 YYREEE (reference sequence). The CDR3 has 16 amino acids. J was trimmed by 8 bases and V by 4 bases; bases with no gene match: 7. The CDR3, as DNA: TGTGCCAGCAGCACAGGACTAGCGGGAGGGCAACATGAGCAGTTCTTC. It codes for CASSTGLAGGQHEQFF.

The chain is built from TRBV28 and TRBJ2-7; 8 bases map to TRBD1. After removal of 7 bases from V and 4 bases from J, the junction contained 15 bases not matched to a gene. This CDR3 contains 16 residues. Germline V gene lookup returns CDR1 MDHEN and CDR2 SYDVKM. The CDR3 coding sequence is TGTGCCAGCACCCCCTCCCCGGGACAGGAGGCATACGAGCAGTACTTC. Its translation: CASTPSPGQEAYEQYF.

This chain joins TRBV5-5 and TRBJ2-5; 8 positions agree with TRBD2. CDR1 and CDR2 from the germline V gene are SGHKS and YYEKEE (reference sequence). The CDR3 length is 13 residues. The ends lost 0 bases at V and 7 bases at J; junction bases unmatched: 2. The CDR3 protein is CASSLGAGGTQYF. The CDR3 DNA reads TGTGCCAGCAGCTTGGGCGCGGGAGGGACCCAGTACTTC. Full variable domain (missing parts from reference TRBV5-5 and TRBJ2-5): DAGVTQSPTHLIKTRGQQVTLRCSPISGHKSVSWYQQVLGQGPQFIFQYYEKEERGRGNFPDRFSARQFPNYSSELNVNALLLGDSALYLCASSLGAGGTQYFGPGTRLLVL.

The rearrangement joins TRBV19 to TRBJ1-5, with unresolved D. CDR1 and CDR2 from the germline V gene are LNHDA and SQIVND (reference sequence). The ends were cut back, 7 bases at V and 2 bases at J, with 18 bases in the middle. The length of the CDR3 is 16 residues. CDR3 nucleotides: TGTGCCAGTAAGACGGACTGGTTTTTGGGCAATCAGCCCCAGCATTTT. Residues: CASKTDWFLGNQPQHF. Using reference TRBV19 and TRBJ1-5 for the parts outside the CDR3, the full variable domain is DGGITQSPKYLFRKEGQNVTLSCEQNLNHDAMYWYRQDPGQGLRLIYYSQIVNDFQKGDIAEGYSVSREKKESFPLTVTSAQKNPTAFYLCASKTDWFLGNQPQHFGDGTRLSIL.

The V gene is TRBV7-6, the J gene TRBJ2-7; 9 bases line up with TRBD2. Germline V CDR1 and CDR2: SGHVS, FNYEAQ. The CDR3 is made up of 14 amino acids. J gave up 5 bases and V 2 bases, and 4 bases lay outside the gene matches. CDR3 in DNA: TGTGCCAGCAGCTTACTAGCGGGAAGCCACGAGCAGTACTTC. It is translated as CASSLLAGSHEQYF.

V usage is TRBV27 and J usage is TRBJ1-6; D call uncertain. The CDR3 totals 15 residues. CDR1 and CDR2 from the germline V gene are MNHEY and SMNVEV (reference sequence). Trimming removed 3 bases at V and 6 bases at J, with 12 bases between. The DNA for the CDR3 is TGTGCCAGCAGTTTGAGGCCAGGACCTAATTCACCCCTCCACTTT. This encodes CASSLRPGPNSPLHF.

The V gene is TRBV19, the J gene TRBJ2-2; TRBD1 aligns across 8 bases. V lost 5 bases, J lost 7 bases, and 9 bases stayed unmatched. The CDR3 is made up of 15 amino acids. Germline CDR1 reads LNHDA; CDR2 reads SQIVND (reference sequence). The CDR3, as DNA: TGTGCCAGTAGTTTTCAACAGGGGGTCGGCGGGGAGCTGTTTTTT. Translating gives CASSFQQGVGGELFF.